The clone carrying this TCR beta chain was recorded a few times. Its antigen is unknown. Gene labels here are mouse ones. The read terminates 4 residues ahead of where the CDR3 ends, so the germline J gene completes it. The same CDR3 also results from other DNA sequences found in this sample. The entry originates in a study of CD8+ T cells in alopecia areata. Study overall: Grafted skin came from C3H/HeJ donors with spontaneous alopecia (about 6-13 months old) and was placed on roughly 7-10-week-old female C3H/HeJ mice. Study-wide findings and caveats: Lesional scalp, notably in alopecia totalis/universalis, had clonality above that of normal scalp. Resident alphabeta T cells of normal skin are also sequenced in scalp samples. Shared TCR sequences were less clear between patients than in mice, possibly partly from HLA diversity.

Cutaneous lymph node cells were pooled, and they were sorted using CD4, CD8alpha, NKG2D, NKG2ACE and other markers. TCR sequencing used cDNA made by reverse transcription of extracted RNA. Produced via immunoSEQ multiplex PCR; TCRdb's table is partial and in-frame only. The sample presents about 270,000 clones, none singletons. The CDR3 consists of 12 residues. The germline V gene has CDR1 NNHDY and CDR2 SYVADS. Trimming removed 3 bases at V and 0 bases at J, with 3 bases between. The sequence was obtained from a C3H/HeJ mouse with alopecia areata. This strain's MHC haplotype is H2-k. Sequencing was done on a sample of CD4+ T cells sorted from a lymph node. The rearrangement joins TRBV13-3 to TRBJ1-1; D gene unclear. The part of the CDR3 DNA that was read is TGTGCCAGCAGTGCTGCAAACACA. Protein product: CASSAANT. The full-length CDR3 reads as CASSAANTEVFF.